Below, 17 T cell receptor beta chains from the same sample are listed, as sequenced in a study of blood T cell repertoires in COVID-19. This table comes from immunoSEQ multiplex PCR, and its TCRdb copy is limited to in-frame clones, with some not included. The sample carries fewer than 650,000 clones, around nine tenths recorded once. The sequenced material came from peripheral blood. All receptors come from a woman aged 50 to 60 with COVID-19, enrolled during active disease.

The J gene is TRBJ1-2, the V gene TRBV19, with TRBD1 matching over 8 bases. This CDR3 has 13 residues. Germline CDR1 is LNHDA and CDR2 is SQIVND (reference sequence). V gave up 5 bases and J gave up 6 bases; unmatched junction bases: 5. CDR3 sequence: CASSVQGGNGYTF. The CDR3 bases are TGTGCCAGTAGTGTACAGGGGGGGAATGGCTACACCTTC.

This clone was seen once. J is TRBJ2-3 and V is TRBV7-2; maybe TRBD1 (6 bases). V was trimmed by 1 base and J by 0 bases, leaving 8 bases between them. Germline-derived CDR1 and CDR2 are SGHTA and FQGNSA. The CDR3 has 15 residues. The CDR3 loop is CASSLDTGSTDTQYF. For the CDR3, the DNA is TGTGCCAGCAGCTTAGATACAGGGAGCACAGATACGCAGTATTTT.

The rearrangement links TRBV6-1 to TRBJ1-3; D not certain. V was clipped by 3 bases and J by 0 bases, with 3 bases between them. CDR3 size: 13 residues. Germline V gene data show CDR1 as MNHNS and CDR2 as SASEGT. The CDR3 protein is CASSDSSGNTIYF. CDR3 DNA: TGTGCCAGCAGTGACAGCTCTGGAAACACCATATATTTT.

The chain recombines TRBV5-1 with TRBJ2-2; D may be TRBD1 (5 bases). This CDR3 is 15 amino acids long. CDR1 SGHRS and CDR2 YFSETQ come from the germline V gene. V was trimmed by 1 base and J by 0 bases, leaving 7 bases between them. In nucleotides, the CDR3 is TGCGCCAGCAGCTTGCCAGGGACGAACACCGGGGAGCTGTTTTTT. Its protein is CASSLPGTNTGELFF.

The chain couples TRBV21-1 to TRBJ1-4. TRBV21-1 is labeled a pseudogene. This CDR3 is 15 amino acids long. The CDR3 is CASSKGHGTNEKLFF. The CDR3 nucleotides are TGTGCCAGCAGCAAAGGTCACGGTACTAATGAAAAACTGTTTTTT.

The chain has TRBV5-1 and TRBJ2-3; possible D gene TRBD1, 5 bases. Germline V gene data show CDR1 as SGHRS and CDR2 as YFSETQ. V lost 2 bases and J 2 bases, leaving 9 bases between the germline ends. CDR3 size: 14 residues. This CDR3 reads CASSLDRTTDTQYF. As DNA, the CDR3 is TGCGCCAGCAGCTTAGACAGAACCACAGATACGCAGTATTTT.

The V and J genes are TRBV4-1 and TRBJ2-4; no definite D call. The germline CDR1 and CDR2 sequences are MGHRA and YSYEKL. Trimming left V 5 bases short and J 0 bases short, with 26 bases between. This CDR3 comprises 20 residues. The DNA for the CDR3 is TGCGCCAGCAGCGCAACTCAACTCGCGGAGACCCTCATAGCCAAAAACATTCAGTACTTC. This encodes CASSATQLAETLIAKNIQYF.

Concerning this clone: Other DNA variants within this sample encode the same CDR3. The rearrangement uses TRBV5-1 and TRBJ2-3, with D possibly matching TRBD1 (6 bases). V dropped 0 bases and J dropped 0 bases, with 8 bases sitting between them. Germline V lookup: CDR1 SGHRS, CDR2 YFSETQ. The length of the CDR3 is 15 residues. CDR3 bases: TGCGCCAGCAGCTTGGGGGGGCCAAGCACAGATACGCAGTATTTT. This translates into CASSLGGPSTDTQYF.

The V call is TRBV29-1, the J call TRBJ2-7; D is unresolved. Trimming took 1 base from V and 1 from J, leaving 11 bases between them. In germline, CDR1 is SQVTM, CDR2 ANQGSEA. This CDR3 contains 14 residues. CDR3 nucleotide sequence: TGCAGCGTTGAAGCTCGAGGAGAATCCTACGAGCAGTACTTC. Its protein is CSVEARGESYEQYF.

This chain uses TRBV5-6 with TRBJ1-4; the D is unclear. The CDR3 consists of 15 residues. From germline, CDR1 is SGHDT and CDR2 YYEEEE. Deletions cut 0 bases from V and 4 bases from J, with 10 bases between. The CDR3 reads CASSLGGSGNEKLFF. As DNA, the CDR3 is TGTGCCAGCAGCTTGGGAGGTAGCGGTAATGAAAAACTGTTTTTT.

In its sample, this clone was seen once. The chain employs TRBV18 and TRBJ1-1; possibly TRBD1 for D (5 bases). Germline loops: CDR1 KGHSH, CDR2 LQKENI. The CDR3 totals 14 residues. Trimming stripped 3 bases from V and 5 bases from J, with 13 bases between. CDR3 sequence reads: CASSPSGEGTEAFF. The CDR3 DNA reads TGTGCCAGCTCACCGAGTGGGGAGGGGACTGAAGCTTTCTTT.

The chain carries TRBV4-1 and TRBJ2-7, with no clear D. Germline V gene lookup returns CDR1 MGHRA and CDR2 YSYEKL. The CDR3 has 14 amino acids. V was shortened by 4 bases and J by 4 bases, with 14 bases between the two germline ends. CDR3 protein: CASSLTTAPYEQYF. CDR3 DNA: TGCGCCAGCAGCCTCACTACGGCCCCATACGAGCAGTACTTC.

V is TRBV9 and J is TRBJ2-7; no reliable D call. In germline, CDR1 is SGDLS, CDR2 YYNGEE. Trimming cost V 4 bases and J 1 base, with 9 bases left between them. CDR3 size: 13 residues. CDR3 amino acids: CASSPPSSYEQYF. The CDR3 coding sequence is TGTGCCAGCAGCCCCCCTTCTTCCTACGAGCAGTACTTC.

The chain combines TRBV7-2 with TRBJ1-2; D call uncertain. CDR3 size: 14 residues. V was trimmed by 1 base and J by 5 bases, leaving 11 bases between them. The germline CDR1 and CDR2 sequences are SGHTA and FQGNSA. The DNA for the CDR3 is TGTGCCAGCAGCTTAGTACAGAGTACTTATGGCTACACCTTC. Protein: CASSLVQSTYGYTF.

This clone was detected only a few times. This rearrangement joins TRBV2 to TRBJ1-2; D is ambiguous. Trimming removed 1 base from V and 7 bases from J, with 10 bases in between. There are 13 residues in the CDR3. Per the germline V gene, CDR1 is SNHLY and CDR2 is FYNNEI. In nucleotides, the CDR3 is TGTGCCAGCAGTGAAGTGTACAGTAGTGGCTACACCTTC. It encodes CASSEVYSSGYTF.

The chain joins TRBV5-4 to TRBJ1-1; the D gene is possibly TRBD1 (6 bases). The CDR3 is 12 residues long. Trimming cost V 2 bases and J 7 bases, with 9 bases left between them. The V gene's germline CDR1 is SGHNT and CDR2 YYREEE (reference sequence). The CDR3 is CASSLNRVEAFF. CDR3 coding DNA: TGTGCCAGCAGCTTAAACAGGGTTGAAGCTTTCTTT.

This clone was counted a single time. J is TRBJ2-1 and V is TRBV30; TRBD1 aligns across 11 bases. V shed 1 base, J shed 6 bases, and the junction held 5 bases outside the gene matches. The CDR3 runs to 15 residues. In germline, CDR1 is GTSNPN, CDR2 SVGIG (reference sequence). CDR3 amino acids: CAWSGGGTGGNEQFF. The CDR3, as DNA: TGTGCCTGGAGTGGTGGCGGGACAGGGGGCAATGAGCAGTTCTTC.